These T cell receptor beta chains were read from a single sample in a study of OX40 agonist ivuxolimab in advanced cancers. Repertoires were generated with immunoSEQ multiplex PCR, while TCRdb's copy carries only in-frame clones and drops some. The top ten clones hold about 0.41% of a sample with approximately 70,000 clones, around four fifths of them seen once. The sample in question was CD4+ or CD8+ T cells sorted from blood, obtained in a trial of the OX40 agonist ivuxolimab. Every receptor here comes from an adult with an advanced solid tumor such as melanoma, head and neck, liver or kidney cancer. CDR3s include the opening cysteine and the closing phenylalanine or tryptophan. The order of the fields is V gene, J gene, D gene, clone size, CDR3 DNA, CDR3 protein. The D gene is left open where the match is weak. Clone size appears in some rows only: once, few, many, or a class for an expanded clone.

v_gene: TRBV10-3; j_gene: TRBJ2-7; d_gene: NA; abundance: NA; CDR3nt: TGTGCCATCAGTGAGTCGGCCGAGCAGTACTTC; CDR3aa: CAISESAEQYF
v_gene: TRBV7-2; j_gene: TRBJ1-1; d_gene: NA; abundance: NA; CDR3nt: TGTGCCAGCAGCCCGTCCTCCTCGGGGAAGAACACTGAAGCTTTCTTT; CDR3aa: CASSPSSSGKNTEAFF
v_gene: TRBV28; j_gene: TRBJ1-2; d_gene: NA; abundance: NA; CDR3nt: TGTGCCAGCCGACCCACCAAGGGTTATGGCTACACCTTC; CDR3aa: CASRPTKGYGYTF
v_gene: TRBV27; j_gene: TRBJ1-1; d_gene: NA; abundance: NA; CDR3nt: TGTGCCAGCAGTTTAGGCATGAACACTGAAGCTTTCTTT; CDR3aa: CASSLGMNTEAFF
v_gene: TRBV4-3; j_gene: TRBJ2-7; d_gene: NA; abundance: NA; CDR3nt: TGCGCCAGCAGCCAACAGGGCGGTTCCTACGAGCAGTACTTC; CDR3aa: CASSQQGGSYEQYF
v_gene: TRBV11-2; j_gene: TRBJ2-5; d_gene: NA; abundance: NA; CDR3nt: TGTGCCAGCAGCTTAGCTGGGACTTTGGGGGAGACCCAGTACTTC; CDR3aa: CASSLAGTLGETQYF
v_gene: TRBV5-1; j_gene: TRBJ1-5; d_gene: TRBD1; abundance: few; CDR3nt: TGCGCCAGCAGCTTGGCCGAGACAGGGGTTAGCAATCAGCCCCAGCATTTT; CDR3aa: CASSLAETGVSNQPQHF
v_gene: TRBV19; j_gene: TRBJ1-5; d_gene: TRBD1; abundance: NA; CDR3nt: TGTGCCAGTAGGACAGGGTCTAGAGACGATCAGCCCCAGCATTTT; CDR3aa: CASRTGSRDDQPQHF
v_gene: TRBV5-1; j_gene: TRBJ1-6; d_gene: NA; abundance: NA; CDR3nt: TGTGCCAGCAGGCGGATCGACAGCCTGGATAATTCACCCCTCCACTTT; CDR3aa: CASRRIDSLDNSPLHF
v_gene: TRBV28; j_gene: TRBJ1-3; d_gene: NA; abundance: NA; CDR3nt: TGTGCCAGCAGCACTAGGTTTATCTCTGGAAACACCATATATTTT; CDR3aa: CASSTRFISGNTIYF
v_gene: TRBV5-1; j_gene: TRBJ2-3; d_gene: NA; abundance: NA; CDR3nt: TGCGCCAGCAGCTTGGTCCCCCCAGGGGCGTCCACAGATACGCAGTATTTT; CDR3aa: CASSLVPPGASTDTQYF
v_gene: TRBV4-1; j_gene: TRBJ2-7; d_gene: NA; abundance: NA; CDR3nt: TGCGCCAGCAGCCCAGGGGGGCCCCGGAGGGACGAGCAGTACTTC; CDR3aa: CASSPGGPRRDEQYF
v_gene: TRBV7-2; j_gene: TRBJ2-5; d_gene: TRBD2; abundance: NA; CDR3nt: TGTGCCAGCAGCAGAGGACTAGCGGGGACCCAGTACTTC; CDR3aa: CASSRGLAGTQYF
v_gene: TRBV6-1; j_gene: TRBJ1-2; d_gene: NA; abundance: NA; CDR3nt: TGTGCCAGCACCGGGAGTCAGGTCTGGGGCTACACCTTC; CDR3aa: CASTGSQVWGYTF
v_gene: TRBV11-2; j_gene: TRBJ2-1; d_gene: NA; abundance: once; CDR3nt: TGTGCCAGCAGCTTTAAGGGGGGCCATTGGGAGCAGTTCTTC; CDR3aa: CASSFKGGHWEQFF
v_gene: TRBV9; j_gene: TRBJ2-1; d_gene: NA; abundance: NA; CDR3nt: TGTGCCAGCAGCGCAGTGTCCCTAGCGAGCTCCTACAATGAGCAGTTCTTC; CDR3aa: CASSAVSLASSYNEQFF
v_gene: TRBV5-4; j_gene: TRBJ2-7; d_gene: NA; abundance: NA; CDR3nt: TGTGCCAGCAGCTCAAAGGGCTACCTAAACTCCTACGAGCAGTACTTC; CDR3aa: CASSSKGYLNSYEQYF
v_gene: TRBV5-1; j_gene: TRBJ2-2; d_gene: TRBD2; abundance: NA; CDR3nt: TGCGCCAGCAGCGCAAGACTAGCGTATAAGAGGAACACCGGGGAGCTGTTTTTT; CDR3aa: CASSARLAYKRNTGELFF
v_gene: TRBV4-2; j_gene: TRBJ2-1; d_gene: TRBD1; abundance: NA; CDR3nt: TGTGCCAGCAGCCAGGGGGGACAGGGGGTTTACAATGAGCAGTTCTTC; CDR3aa: CASSQGGQGVYNEQFF
v_gene: TRBV19; j_gene: TRBJ1-6; d_gene: NA; abundance: NA; CDR3nt: TGTGCCAGTAGTAGGGGGGATTCACCCCTCCACTTT; CDR3aa: CASSRGDSPLHF
v_gene: TRBV7-2; j_gene: TRBJ2-2; d_gene: NA; abundance: NA; CDR3nt: TGTGCCAGCAGCTCCTACAGGGGAGGGGCCGGGGAGCTGTTTTTT; CDR3aa: CASSSYRGGAGELFF
v_gene: TRBV9; j_gene: TRBJ1-3; d_gene: NA; abundance: NA; CDR3nt: TGTGCCAGCAGCGTTGGGGGCATCTCTGGAAACACCATATATTTT; CDR3aa: CASSVGGISGNTIYF
v_gene: TRBV5-1; j_gene: TRBJ1-5; d_gene: TRBD1; abundance: NA; CDR3nt: TGCGCCAGCAGCCATGGGACAGGGATAGATCAGCCCCAGCATTTT; CDR3aa: CASSHGTGIDQPQHF
v_gene: TRBV6-1; j_gene: TRBJ1-3; d_gene: NA; abundance: NA; CDR3nt: TGTGCCAGCAGTGAATTCTTGACAGGACATACTGGAAACACCATATATTTT; CDR3aa: CASSEFLTGHTGNTIYF
v_gene: TRBV7-9; j_gene: TRBJ1-1; d_gene: TRBD1; abundance: NA; CDR3nt: TGTGCCAGCAGCTTAGGAGTAGGGGGCGGTGGAGGCACTGAAGCTTTCTTT; CDR3aa: CASSLGVGGGGGTEAFF
v_gene: TRBV7-2; j_gene: TRBJ1-2; d_gene: TRBD1; abundance: NA; CDR3nt: TGTGCCAGCAGCCCCAGGACAGGGGTGAATGGCTACACCTTC; CDR3aa: CASSPRTGVNGYTF
v_gene: TRBV10-3; j_gene: TRBJ2-2; d_gene: NA; abundance: once; CDR3nt: TGTGCCATCAGTCATGACACCGGGGAGCTGTTTTTT; CDR3aa: CAISHDTGELFF
v_gene: TRBV7-8; j_gene: TRBJ2-7; d_gene: TRBD2; abundance: NA; CDR3nt: TGTGCCAGCAGCTTATACGCGGGAGCAAACGAGCAGTACTTC; CDR3aa: CASSLYAGANEQYF
v_gene: TRBV6-6; j_gene: TRBJ1-1; d_gene: NA; abundance: NA; CDR3nt: TGTGCCAGCATTCGACACCAGAACACTGAAGCTTTCTTT; CDR3aa: CASIRHQNTEAFF
v_gene: TRBV30; j_gene: TRBJ1-2; d_gene: NA; abundance: NA; CDR3nt: TGTGCCTGGAGAGAGAAGGGGAACAACTATGGCTACACCTTC; CDR3aa: CAWREKGNNYGYTF
v_gene: TRBV28; j_gene: TRBJ1-1; d_gene: NA; abundance: NA; CDR3nt: TGTGCCAGCAGTTTATCTTTAGCGGCAGGCTTTGAAGCTTTCTTT; CDR3aa: CASSLSLAAGFEAFF
v_gene: TRBV10-2; j_gene: TRBJ2-5; d_gene: TRBD2; abundance: NA; CDR3nt: TGCGCCAGTAAATCTAGCGGGGGGACAATACAAGAGACCCAGTACTTC; CDR3aa: CASKSSGGTIQETQYF
v_gene: TRBV10-3; j_gene: TRBJ2-1; d_gene: NA; abundance: NA; CDR3nt: TGTGCCATCAGTGATAAACTTACCTACAATGAGCAGTTCTTC; CDR3aa: CAISDKLTYNEQFF
v_gene: TRBV28; j_gene: TRBJ1-2; d_gene: NA; abundance: NA; CDR3nt: TGTGCCAGCAGTTTAAGGGTCTCGGCGAACTATGGCTACACCTTC; CDR3aa: CASSLRVSANYGYTF
v_gene: TRBV19; j_gene: TRBJ2-1; d_gene: TRBD2; abundance: NA; CDR3nt: TGTGCCAGTAGTCGAACCGGGACTAGTATGTTTTCCGCGGACAATGAGCAGTTCTTC; CDR3aa: CASSRTGTSMFSADNEQFF
v_gene: TRBV28; j_gene: TRBJ1-6; d_gene: NA; abundance: NA; CDR3nt: TGTGCCAGCAGTCCCTCCCAGGGGAATGGTTCACCCCTCCACTTT; CDR3aa: CASSPSQGNGSPLHF
v_gene: TRBV6-1; j_gene: TRBJ1-2; d_gene: TRBD1; abundance: NA; CDR3nt: TGTGCCAGCAGATCGGAGGGACAGGGACGGGGCTACACCTTC; CDR3aa: CASRSEGQGRGYTF
v_gene: TRBV7-9; j_gene: TRBJ2-5; d_gene: NA; abundance: NA; CDR3nt: TGTGCCAGCAGCCAACACCAAGAGACCCAGTACTTC; CDR3aa: CASSQHQETQYF
v_gene: TRBV7-2; j_gene: TRBJ1-2; d_gene: NA; abundance: NA; CDR3nt: TGTGCCAGCAGCTTAGACAGGCGGGGCTACACCTTC; CDR3aa: CASSLDRRGYTF
v_gene: TRBV6-4; j_gene: TRBJ1-5; d_gene: TRBD1; abundance: NA; CDR3nt: TGTGCCAGCAGTGACGATACGAGTGGACAGGGGATTGTTTCAAAAATCTGTGGCAATCAGCCCCAGCATTTT; CDR3aa: CASSDDTSGQGIVSKICGNQPQHF
v_gene: TRBV11-2; j_gene: TRBJ1-3; d_gene: NA; abundance: NA; CDR3nt: TGTGCCAGCAGCTCCCCCGGTCGTTCTGGAAACACCATATATTTT; CDR3aa: CASSSPGRSGNTIYF
v_gene: TRBV28; j_gene: TRBJ2-1; d_gene: TRBD1; abundance: NA; CDR3nt: TGTGCCAGCACACAGGGGCTCAATGAGCAGTTCTTC; CDR3aa: CASTQGLNEQFF
v_gene: TRBV4-1; j_gene: TRBJ2-1; d_gene: TRBD2; abundance: NA; CDR3nt: TGCGCCAGCAGCCAAGACGGGCGGGGGAGCAATGAGCAGTTCTTC; CDR3aa: CASSQDGRGSNEQFF
v_gene: TRBV7-2; j_gene: TRBJ1-1; d_gene: NA; abundance: NA; CDR3nt: TGTGCCAGCAGCTTGGTCAGGAACACTGAAGCTTTCTTT; CDR3aa: CASSLVRNTEAFF
v_gene: TRBV2; j_gene: TRBJ1-1; d_gene: TRBD1; abundance: NA; CDR3nt: TGTGCCAGCTTGACAGGGGTGACTGAAGCTTTCTTT; CDR3aa: CASLTGVTEAFF